This TCR beta chain was documented in a study of blood T cell repertoires in COVID-19. The overall study: Samples taken during acute and convalescent COVID-19 were collected in the United States, Italy and Spain. From T cells, B-cell-depleted T cells, or PBMCs came the material, which was cDNA or gDNA.

Germline loops: CDR1 MNHEY, CDR2 SVGAGI. Trimming left V 7 bases short and J 5 bases short, with 5 bases between. The CDR3 sequence is 11 residues long. Per the original data handling: Reference gene primers were amplified, and this amplification served to estimate nucleated cell counts. Sequencing used immunoSEQ multiplex PCR; TCRdb keeps in-frame clones, though not all of them. From that table come the V and J calls and clone size; the DNA was used to work out D and trimming. The sample consists of tens of thousands of clones, 84% of them appearing once. This sequence joins TRBV6-5 and TRBJ2-2; D uncertain. This clonotype was obtained from a human donor in a cohort sampled during active COVID-19. The sample taken for sequencing was peripheral blood. The CDR3 is CASTRTGELFF. The DNA for the CDR3 is TGTGCCAGCACCAGAACCGGGGAGCTGTTTTTT.